The present TCR beta chain was sequenced within a study of cytomegalovirus exposure and HLA in healthy donors. Germline trimming cut 3 bases from V and 2 bases from J; bases unmatched to any gene: 9. Germline V gives CDR1 MDHEN, CDR2 SYDVKM. There are 17 residues in the CDR3. The study ran its PCR with 60 Vbeta and 13 Jbeta primers. Assay used: immunoSEQ multiplex PCR; TCRdb lists only in-frame clones, some missing. Seen here are more than 150,000 clones, 70% to 80% observed once, and the top ten hold approximately 1.5%. Material: PBMCs. The V call is TRBV28, the J call TRBJ1-3, with 8 bases lining up with TRBD1. The sequence derives from a male donor in good health and CMV-seronegative. For the CDR3, the DNA is TGTGCCAGCAGTTTCGCCTGGCCAGGGGGCGCTGGAAACACCATATATTTT. Its translation is CASSFAWPGGAGNTIYF.